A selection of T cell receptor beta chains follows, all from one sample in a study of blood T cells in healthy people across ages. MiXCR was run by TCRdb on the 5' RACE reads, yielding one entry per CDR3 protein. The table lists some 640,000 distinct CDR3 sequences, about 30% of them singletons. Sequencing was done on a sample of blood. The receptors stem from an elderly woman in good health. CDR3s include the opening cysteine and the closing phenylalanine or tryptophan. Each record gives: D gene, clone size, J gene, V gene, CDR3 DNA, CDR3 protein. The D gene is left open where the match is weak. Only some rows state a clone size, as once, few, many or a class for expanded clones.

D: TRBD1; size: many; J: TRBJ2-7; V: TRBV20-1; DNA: TGCAGTGTTGCTAGGGGGACAGGGAGCTACGAGCAGTACTTC; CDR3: CSVARGTGSYEQYF
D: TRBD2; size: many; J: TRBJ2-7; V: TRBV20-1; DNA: TGCAGTGCCAAGAAGGGAGGAGCTAGCGGGGGGGGCGAGCAGTACTTC; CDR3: CSAKKGGASGGGEQYF
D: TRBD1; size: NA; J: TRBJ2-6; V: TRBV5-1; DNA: TGCGCCAGCAGAACAGGGGCCCTCTCTGGGGCCAACGTCCTGACTTTC; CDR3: CASRTGALSGANVLTF
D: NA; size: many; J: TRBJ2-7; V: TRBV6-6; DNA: TGTGCCAGCAGTTCCCCGACTCTGGCAGGCTACGAGCAGTACTTC; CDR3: CASSSPTLAGYEQYF
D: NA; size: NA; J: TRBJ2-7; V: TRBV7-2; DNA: TGTGCCAGCAGCTGGGGGTATTACGAGCAGTACTTC; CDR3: CASSWGYYEQYF
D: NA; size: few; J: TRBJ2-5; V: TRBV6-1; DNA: TGTGCCAGCAGTGCTTTAACGGCGACGGGAAAAGAGACCCAGTACTTC; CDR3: CASSALTATGKETQYF
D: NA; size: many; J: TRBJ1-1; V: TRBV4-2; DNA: TGTGCCAGCAGCCAAGGGGAGGGAGAACCGAACACTGAAGCTTTCTTT; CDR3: CASSQGEGEPNTEAFF
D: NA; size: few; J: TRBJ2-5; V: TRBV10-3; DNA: TGTGCCATCAGTCCCGGGTTGCTAGAGACCCAGTACTTC; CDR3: CAISPGLLETQYF
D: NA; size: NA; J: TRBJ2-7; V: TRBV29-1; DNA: TGCAGCGCCTCAGGGGACGGCGCCTACGAGCAGTACTTC; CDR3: CSASGDGAYEQYF
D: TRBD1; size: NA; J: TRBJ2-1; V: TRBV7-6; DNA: TGTGCCAGCAGCGTCCCAGGGGGCAGGTTTGACAATGAGCAGTTCTTC; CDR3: CASSVPGGRFDNEQFF
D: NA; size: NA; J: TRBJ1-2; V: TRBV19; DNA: TGTGCCAGTAGTATAGGGGGGAGACGAGGCTACACCTTC; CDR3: CASSIGGRRGYTF
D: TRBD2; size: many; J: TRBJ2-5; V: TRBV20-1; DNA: TGCAGTGCTAGAGATGATGGACTAGTTCCGTTTCCGACCCAGTACTTC; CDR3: CSARDDGLVPFPTQYF
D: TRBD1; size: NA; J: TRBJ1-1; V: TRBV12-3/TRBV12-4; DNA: TGTGCCAGCAAGAACAGGGGATTCTTGAACACTGAAGCTTTCTTT; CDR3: CASKNRGFLNTEAFF
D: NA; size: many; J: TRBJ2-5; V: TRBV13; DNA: TGTGCCAGCAGCTTAGGTTTTGAGGAGACCCAGTACTTC; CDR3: CASSLGFEETQYF
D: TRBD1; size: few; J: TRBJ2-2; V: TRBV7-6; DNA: TGTGCCAGCAGCTTAGTCGGGACAGGGGGCGTCGGGGAGCTGTTTTTT; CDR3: CASSLVGTGGVGELFF
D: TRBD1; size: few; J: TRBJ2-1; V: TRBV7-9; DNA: TGTGCCAGCAGCCCCAGACAGGGTGACTCCTACAATGAGCAGTTCTTC; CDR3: CASSPRQGDSYNEQFF
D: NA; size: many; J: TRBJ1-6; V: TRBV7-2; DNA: TGTGCCAGCAGCTCATCACAGGGTCGATCCCTCCACTTT; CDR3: CASSSSQGRSLHF
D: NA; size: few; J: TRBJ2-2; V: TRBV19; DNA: TGTGCCAGTAGTATAAGTAAGAACACCGGGGAGCTGTTTTTT; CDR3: CASSISKNTGELFF
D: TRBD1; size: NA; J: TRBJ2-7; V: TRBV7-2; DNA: TGTGCCAGCGGCTTTCTAGGGACAGGGCGAAACGAGCAGTACTTC; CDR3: CASGFLGTGRNEQYF
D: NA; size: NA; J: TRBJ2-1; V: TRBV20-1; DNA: TGCAGTGCTAGAGATGGGGGGTTAAATCCCTGCAATGAGCAGTTCTTC; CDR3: CSARDGGLNPCNEQFF
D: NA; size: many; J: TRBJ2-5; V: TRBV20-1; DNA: TGCAGTGCTAGAGAAAGGAACAGGCCGTCACAAGAGACCCAGTACTTC; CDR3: CSARERNRPSQETQYF
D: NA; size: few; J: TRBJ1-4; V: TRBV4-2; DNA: TGTGCCAGCAGCCAAGTTCATGGGACTAATGAAAAACTGTTTTTT; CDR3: CASSQVHGTNEKLFF
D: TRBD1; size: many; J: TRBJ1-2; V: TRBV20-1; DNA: TGCAGTGCTAGAGAACAGGGGCTTGGTGGCTACACCTTC; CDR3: CSAREQGLGGYTF
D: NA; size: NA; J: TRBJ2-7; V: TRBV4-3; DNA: TGCGCCAGCAGCCAAGACCCAGGCCCCTACGAGCAGTACTTC; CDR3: CASSQDPGPYEQYF
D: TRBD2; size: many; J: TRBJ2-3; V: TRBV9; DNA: TGTGCCAGCAGCACCCGACTAGCGGATACGCAGTATTTT; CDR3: CASSTRLADTQYF
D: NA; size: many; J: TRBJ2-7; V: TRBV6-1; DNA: TGTGCCAGCAGTGAAGGTCGGTACTACGAGCAGTACTTC; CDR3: CASSEGRYYEQYF
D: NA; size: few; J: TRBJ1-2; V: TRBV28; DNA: TGTGCCAGCAGTTTTCCTGTGGGGCAGTACTATGGCTACACCTTC; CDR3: CASSFPVGQYYGYTF
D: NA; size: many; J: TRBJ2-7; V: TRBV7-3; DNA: TGTGCCAGCAGCCCTCTCTGGGGCTACGAGCAGTACTTC; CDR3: CASSPLWGYEQYF
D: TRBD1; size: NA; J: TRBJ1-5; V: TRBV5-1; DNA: TGCGCCAGCAGCCGCACCGGGACAGAGGATCAGCCCCAGCATTTT; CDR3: CASSRTGTEDQPQHF
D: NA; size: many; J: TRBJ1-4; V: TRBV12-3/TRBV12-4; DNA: TGTGCCAGCAGCCTTAGGGGTGCAACTAATGAAAAACTGTTTTTT; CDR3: CASSLRGATNEKLFF
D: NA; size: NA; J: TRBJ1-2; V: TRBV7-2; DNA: TGTGCCAGCAGCTTTAAGCCGGTCAACTATGGCTACACCTTC; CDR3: CASSFKPVNYGYTF
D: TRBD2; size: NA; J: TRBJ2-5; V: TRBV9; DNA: TGTGCCAGCAGCCCAGAGACTAGCGGGGGACGAGAGACCCAGTACTTC; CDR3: CASSPETSGGRETQYF
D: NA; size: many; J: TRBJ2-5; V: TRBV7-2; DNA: TGTGCCAGCAGCCCTCTCACAGTCTTGGGCCAAGAGACCCAGTACTTC; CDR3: CASSPLTVLGQETQYF
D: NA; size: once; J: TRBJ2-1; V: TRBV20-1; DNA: TGCAGTGCCAAACGCGGGGAGCGGTTCTTC; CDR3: CSAKRGERFF
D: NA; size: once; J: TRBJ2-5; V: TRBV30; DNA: TGTGCCTGGACTAGGACGGTTCGGGGAACCCAGTACTTC; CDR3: CAWTRTVRGTQYF
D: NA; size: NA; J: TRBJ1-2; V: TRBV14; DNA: TGTGCCAGCAGCCAAAGAGGGGGGGACTCCGACTATGGCTACACCTTC; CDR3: CASSQRGGDSDYGYTF
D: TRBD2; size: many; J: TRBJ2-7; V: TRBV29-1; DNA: TGCAGCGTTGTTGGGGAGGGACTCTACGAGCAGTACTTC; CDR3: CSVVGEGLYEQYF
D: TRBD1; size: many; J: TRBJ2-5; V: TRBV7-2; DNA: TGTGCCAGCAGCTTTGGGACAGTTCAAGAGACCCAGTACTTC; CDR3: CASSFGTVQETQYF
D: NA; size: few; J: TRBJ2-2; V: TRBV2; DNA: TGTGCCAGCAGTGAAGTAAGAGGAGCCGGGGAGCTGTTTTTT; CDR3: CASSEVRGAGELFF
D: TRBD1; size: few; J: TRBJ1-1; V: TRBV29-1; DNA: TGCAGCGGGCATTTGAGGGACAGGAACACTGAAGCTTTCTTT; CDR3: CSGHLRDRNTEAFF
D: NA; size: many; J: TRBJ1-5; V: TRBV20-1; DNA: TGCAGTGCTAGAGAGGGAATTAATCAGCCCCAGCATTTT; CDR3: CSAREGINQPQHF
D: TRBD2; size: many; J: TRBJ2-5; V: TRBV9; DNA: TGTGCCAGCAGCGTAGCTGTGGCGGGGGGGAAACAAGAGACCCAGTACTTC; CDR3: CASSVAVAGGKQETQYF
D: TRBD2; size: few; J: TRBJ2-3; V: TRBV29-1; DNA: TGCAGCGTTGACCAGCGGGAGGGCGGCACAGATACGCAGTATTTT; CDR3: CSVDQREGGTDTQYF
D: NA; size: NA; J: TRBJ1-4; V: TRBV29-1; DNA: TGCAGCGTCTCCCGAAGGGGAACTAATGAAAAACTGTTTTTT; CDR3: CSVSRRGTNEKLFF
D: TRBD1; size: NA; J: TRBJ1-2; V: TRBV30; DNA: TGTGCCTGGACCCAAGGACAGGGTGTTAACTATGGCTACACCTTC; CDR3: CAWTQGQGVNYGYTF
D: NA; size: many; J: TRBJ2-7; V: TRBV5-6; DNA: TGTGCCAGCGGGAGGTTCGAGCAGTACTTC; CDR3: CASGRFEQYF
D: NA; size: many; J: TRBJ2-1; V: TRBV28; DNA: TGTGCCAGCAGTTTATACTTGACCCTACTCTCCTACAATGAGCAGTTCTTC; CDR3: CASSLYLTLLSYNEQFF
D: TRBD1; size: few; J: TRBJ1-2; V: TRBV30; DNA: TGTGCCTGGAGCTTCTCCCTAACAGGGGGGGATGGCTACACCTTC; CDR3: CAWSFSLTGGDGYTF
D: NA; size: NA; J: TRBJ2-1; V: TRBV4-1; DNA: TGCGCCAGCAGCCAAGCGGTAGCGGACTCCTACAATGAGCAGTTCTTC; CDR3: CASSQAVADSYNEQFF
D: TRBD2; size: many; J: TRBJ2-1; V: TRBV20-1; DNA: TGCAGTGCTAGATCCTCGGGACTAAGGAATGAGCAGTTCTTC; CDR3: CSARSSGLRNEQFF
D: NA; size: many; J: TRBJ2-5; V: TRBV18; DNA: TGTGCCAGCTCACCCCTCCGGACAGAAGAGACCCAGTACTTC; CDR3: CASSPLRTEETQYF
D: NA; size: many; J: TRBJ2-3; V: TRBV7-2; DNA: TGTGCCAGCAGCTTACCCGTAACAGATACGCAGTATTTT; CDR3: CASSLPVTDTQYF
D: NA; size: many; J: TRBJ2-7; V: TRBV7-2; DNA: TGTGCCAGCAGCTTAGGGTATTACGAGCAGTACTTC; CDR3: CASSLGYYEQYF
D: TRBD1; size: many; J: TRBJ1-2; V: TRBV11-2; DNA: TGTGCCAGCAGCTTAGTTCGAGGACAGGCCTATGGCTACACCTTC; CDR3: CASSLVRGQAYGYTF
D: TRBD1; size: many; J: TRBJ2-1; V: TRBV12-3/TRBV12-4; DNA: TGTGCCAGCAGGTTGTCCGGACAGGGGAGGAACAATGAGCAGTTCTTC; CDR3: CASRLSGQGRNNEQFF
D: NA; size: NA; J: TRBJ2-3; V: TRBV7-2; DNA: TGTGCCAGCAAGGCCGGGACTGGGGGTAGTACAGATACGCAGTATTTT; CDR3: CASKAGTGGSTDTQYF
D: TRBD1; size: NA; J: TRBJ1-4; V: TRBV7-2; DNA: TGTGCCAGCAGCCTCTTGGACAGGGGCAATGAAAAACTGTTTTTT; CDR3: CASSLLDRGNEKLFF
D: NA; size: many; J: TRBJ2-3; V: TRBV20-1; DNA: TGCAGTGCTAGAGATTTTGGGGGCCCCACAGATACGCAGTATTTT; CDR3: CSARDFGGPTDTQYF
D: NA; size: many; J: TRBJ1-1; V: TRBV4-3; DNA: TGCGCCAGCAGCCAAGCCCGAATGAACACTGAAGCTTTCTTT; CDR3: CASSQARMNTEAFF
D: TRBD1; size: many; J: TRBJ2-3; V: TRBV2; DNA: TGTGCCAGCACGGGACAGGGGGTTCCCACAGATACGCAGTATTTT; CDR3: CASTGQGVPTDTQYF